The 7 T cell receptor beta chains listed next were all sequenced from one sample in a study of T-cell memory formation after mild COVID-19. A single record per CDR3 protein comes from TCRdb applying MiXCR to the 5' RACE reads. Of fewer than 650,000 distinct CDR3 sequences in the sample, 20% to 25% were seen once. The sequenced material came from PBMCs or a T cell subset sorted from them (not recorded which). The receptor set was obtained from an adult woman who had mild COVID-19 (a few samples of this study predate the infection). Cell type and time point are not known.

The chain has TRBV29-1 and TRBJ2-1; D ambiguous. CDR3 length: 15 residues. CDR1 is SQVTM and CDR2 is ANQGSEA in the germline V gene. The ends were cut back, 7 bases at V and 1 base at J, with 17 bases in the middle. This CDR3 reads CSGDDRGQSYNEQFF. The CDR3 region has the DNA TGCAGCGGTGATGACCGAGGCCAGTCCTACAATGAGCAGTTCTTC.

This chain links TRBV6-6 with TRBJ1-1; D call uncertain. V lost 2 bases and J 6 bases, leaving 13 bases between the germline ends. Germline V lookup: CDR1 MNHNY, CDR2 SVGAGI (reference sequence). The CDR3 totals 14 residues. The CDR3 is CASSYGRASAEAFF. Written as DNA, the CDR3 is TGTGCCAGCAGTTACGGGAGGGCATCGGCTGAAGCTTTCTTT.

This chain connects TRBV6-5 to TRBJ2-5; D not resolved. The CDR3 consists of 15 residues. Trimming removed 8 bases at V and 5 bases at J, with 21 bases between. The germline gives CDR1 MNHEY, CDR2 SVGAGI. The CDR3 protein is CASSIRAPIVETQYF. The CDR3 bases are TGTGCCAGCTCGATCCGGGCCCCTATCGTGGAGACCCAGTACTTC.

The sample holds a few counts of this clonotype. The chain recombines TRBV24-1 with TRBJ2-3; D could derive from TRBD1 or TRBD2 (5 bases each). CDR3 length: 13 residues. The germline V and J ends were trimmed by 10 bases and 2 bases, with 12 bases remaining between them. Per germline, CDR1 KGHDR and CDR2 SFDVKD. The CDR3 sequence: CATGDGNTDTQYF. CDR3 DNA sequence: TGTGCCACGGGGGACGGGAACACAGATACGCAGTATTTT.

The rearrangement uses TRBV7-9 and TRBJ2-7, with D maybe TRBD2 (5 bases). V was trimmed by 4 bases and J by 2 bases, leaving 15 bases between them. This CDR3 comprises 15 residues. CDR1 is SEHNR, CDR2 FQNEAQ, per germline (reference sequence). Here the CDR3 reads CASSYGRGPTYEQYF. CDR3 sequence (DNA): TGTGCCAGCAGCTATGGACGAGGGCCTACCTACGAGCAGTACTTC.

This clonotype was seen only a few times. The chain employs TRBV7-9 and TRBJ2-7, with TRBD2 matching over 12 bases. Germline lookup yields CDR1 SEHNR and CDR2 FQNEAQ (reference sequence). V lost 5 bases to trimming and J lost 6 bases; unmatched junction nucleotides: 20. This CDR3 contains 19 residues. The CDR3 nucleotides read TGTGCCAGCAGCCCAAAACCGGGACTAGCGGGTCCTCCTGTCGTCGAGCAGTACTTC. This translates into CASSPKPGLAGPPVVEQYF.

Concerning this clonotype: A junction boundary mismatches the germline segment, possibly from a read error. The V call is TRBV6-5, the J call TRBJ1-4; no clear D. CDR3 length: 12 amino acids. The germline V gene has CDR1 MNHEY and CDR2 SVGAGI. The DNA of the CDR3 is TGTGCCAGCAGTGACAAAACGCTCAGAACCATTTTT. This encodes CASSDKTLRTIF.